Described below is a single T cell receptor (beta chain) sequence and its context. Its matching antigen is unknown. The CDR3 covers 15 residues. The germline V and J ends were trimmed by 0 bases and 1 base, with 10 bases remaining between them. Per the germline V gene, CDR1 is SGDLS and CDR2 is YYNGEE. The data stem from a study of T cell repertoires in cytomegalovirus infection. The overall study: CMV infection together with matching HLA type was indicated by public TCR beta signatures.

MiXCR, run by TCRdb on the reads, gives a single entry per CDR3 protein. The sample lists about a million distinct CDR3 sequences; around 32% were seen once. Regarding the study as a whole: In two of eight donors, the top clonotype was HLA-C-restricted CMV-specific.

The receptor was isolated from a human donor in good health (CMV status not recorded). Some clones in this sample may be carry-over from other donors' samples. Sequencing used cultured CD8+ T cells from PBMCs, obtained from culture after CMV antigen stimulation. The rearrangement uses TRBV9 and TRBJ1-1, with D possibly matching TRBD1 (6 bases). The CDR3: CASSVDPGANTEAFF. CDR3 bases: TGTGCCAGCAGCGTAGATCCGGGGGCGAACACTGAAGCTTTCTTT.